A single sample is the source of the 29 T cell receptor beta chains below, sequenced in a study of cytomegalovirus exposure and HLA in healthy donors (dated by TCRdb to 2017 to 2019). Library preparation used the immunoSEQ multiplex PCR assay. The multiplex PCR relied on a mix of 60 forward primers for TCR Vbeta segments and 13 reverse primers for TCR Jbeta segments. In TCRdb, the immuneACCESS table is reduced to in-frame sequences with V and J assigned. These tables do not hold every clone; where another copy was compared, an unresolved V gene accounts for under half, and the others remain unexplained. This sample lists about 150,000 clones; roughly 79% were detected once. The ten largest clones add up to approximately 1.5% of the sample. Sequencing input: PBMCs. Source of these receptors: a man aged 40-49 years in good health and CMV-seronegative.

CDR3 in DNA: TGTGCCAGCAGTTCCGCCGGGGAGCTGTTTTTT. Translation: CASSSAGELFF. The chain combines TRBV11-2 with TRBJ2-2; no definite D call. With 6 bases removed from V and 6 bases from J, the gap between germline ends came to 5 bases. Per germline, CDR1 SGHAT and CDR2 FQNNGV. The CDR3 sequence is 11 residues long.

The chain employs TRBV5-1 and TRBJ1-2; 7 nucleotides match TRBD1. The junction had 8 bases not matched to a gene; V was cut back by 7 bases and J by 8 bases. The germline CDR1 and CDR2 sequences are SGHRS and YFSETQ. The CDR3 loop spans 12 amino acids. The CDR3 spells CASREGARGYTF. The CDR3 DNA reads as TGCGCCAGCCGAGAGGGGGCTAGGGGCTACACCTTC. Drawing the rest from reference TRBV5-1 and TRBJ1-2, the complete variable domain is KAGVTQTPRYLIKTRGQQVTLSCSPISGHRSVSWYQQTPGQGLQFLFEYFSETQRNKGNFPGRFSGRQFSNSRSEMNVSTLELGDSALYLCASREGARGYTFGSGTRLTVV.

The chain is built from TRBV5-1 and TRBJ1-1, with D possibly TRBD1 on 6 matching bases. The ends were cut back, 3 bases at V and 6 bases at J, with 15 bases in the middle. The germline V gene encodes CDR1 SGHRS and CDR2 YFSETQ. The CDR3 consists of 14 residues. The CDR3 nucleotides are TGCGCCAGCAGCTACAGGGAGAGGGTCGCTGAAGCTTTCTTT. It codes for CASSYRERVAEAFF.

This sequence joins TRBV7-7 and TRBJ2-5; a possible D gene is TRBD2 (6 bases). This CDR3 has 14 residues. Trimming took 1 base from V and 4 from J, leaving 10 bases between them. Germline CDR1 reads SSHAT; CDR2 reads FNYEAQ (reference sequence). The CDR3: CASSLGLVGETQYF. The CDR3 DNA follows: TGTGCCAGCAGCTTAGGACTAGTGGGAGAGACCCAGTACTTC. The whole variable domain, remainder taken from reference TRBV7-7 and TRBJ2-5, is GAGVSQSPRYKVTKRGQDVTLRCDPISSHATLYWYQQALGQGPEFLTYFNYEAQPDKSGLPSDRFSAERPEGSISTLTIQRTEQRDSAMYRCASSLGLVGETQYFGPGTRLLVL.

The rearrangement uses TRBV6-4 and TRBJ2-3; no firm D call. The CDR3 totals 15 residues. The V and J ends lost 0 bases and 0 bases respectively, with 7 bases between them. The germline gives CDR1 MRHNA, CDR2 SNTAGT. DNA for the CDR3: TGTGCCAGCAGTGACTCGATTGAGAGCACAGATACGCAGTATTTT. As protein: CASSDSIESTDTQYF.

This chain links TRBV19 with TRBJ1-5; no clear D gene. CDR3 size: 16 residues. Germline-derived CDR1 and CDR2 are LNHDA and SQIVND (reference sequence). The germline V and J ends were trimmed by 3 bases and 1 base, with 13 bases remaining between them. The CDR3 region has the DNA TGTGCCAGTAGTATTTTGGGCACTCTCAGCAATCAGCCCCAGCATTTT. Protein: CASSILGTLSNQPQHF.

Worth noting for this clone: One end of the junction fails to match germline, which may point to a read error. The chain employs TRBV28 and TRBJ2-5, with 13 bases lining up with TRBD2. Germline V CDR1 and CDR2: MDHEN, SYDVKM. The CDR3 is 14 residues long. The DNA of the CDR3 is TGTGCCAGCAGTTCACCTGGACTAGCGGGAGTTCTTAACTTC. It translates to CASSSPGLAGVLNF.

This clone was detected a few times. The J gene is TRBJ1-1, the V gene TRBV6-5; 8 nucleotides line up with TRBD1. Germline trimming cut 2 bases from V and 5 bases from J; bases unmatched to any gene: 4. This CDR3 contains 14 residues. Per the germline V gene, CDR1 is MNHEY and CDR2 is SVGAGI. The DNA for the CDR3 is TGTGCCAGCAGTTACGGGACAGGTCAGACTGAAGCTTTCTTT. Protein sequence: CASSYGTGQTEAFF.

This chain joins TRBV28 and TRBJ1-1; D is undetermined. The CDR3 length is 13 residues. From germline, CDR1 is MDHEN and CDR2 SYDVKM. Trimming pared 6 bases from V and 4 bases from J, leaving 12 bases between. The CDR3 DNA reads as TGTGCCAGCAGCAGTGGTCGTACCACTGAAGCTTTCTTT. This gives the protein CASSSGRTTEAFF.

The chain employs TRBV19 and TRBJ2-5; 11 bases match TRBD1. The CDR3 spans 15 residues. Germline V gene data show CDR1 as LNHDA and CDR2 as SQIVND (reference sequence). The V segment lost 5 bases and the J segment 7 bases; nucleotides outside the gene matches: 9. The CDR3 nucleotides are TGTGCCAGTAGTTCCCGGACAGGGGGCTTTGGGACCCAGTACTTC. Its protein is CASSSRTGGFGTQYF. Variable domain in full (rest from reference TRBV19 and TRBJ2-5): DGGITQSPKYLFRKEGQNVTLSCEQNLNHDAMYWYRQDPGQGLRLIYYSQIVNDFQKGDIAEGYSVSREKKESFPLTVTSAQKNPTAFYLCASSSRTGGFGTQYFGPGTRLLVL.

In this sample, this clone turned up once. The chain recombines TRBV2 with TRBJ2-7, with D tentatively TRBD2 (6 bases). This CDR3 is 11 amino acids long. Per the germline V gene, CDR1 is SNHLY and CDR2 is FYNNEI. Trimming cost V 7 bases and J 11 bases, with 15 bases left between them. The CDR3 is CASKVTGVEYV. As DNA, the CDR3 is TGTGCCAGCAAGGTGACGGGAGTGGAGTACGTC.

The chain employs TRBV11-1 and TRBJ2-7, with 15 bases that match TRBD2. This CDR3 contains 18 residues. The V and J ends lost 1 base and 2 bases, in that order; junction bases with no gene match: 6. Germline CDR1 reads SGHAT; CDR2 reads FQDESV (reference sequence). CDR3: CASSLEGTSGRKTYEQYF. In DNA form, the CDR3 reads TGTGCCAGCAGCTTAGAAGGGACTAGCGGGAGGAAGACCTACGAGCAGTACTTC.

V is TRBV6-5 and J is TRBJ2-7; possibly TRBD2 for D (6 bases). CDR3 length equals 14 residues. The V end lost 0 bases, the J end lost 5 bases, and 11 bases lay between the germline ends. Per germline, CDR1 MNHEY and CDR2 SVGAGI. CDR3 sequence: CASSYSEGGNEQYF. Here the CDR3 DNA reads TGTGCCAGCAGTTACTCGGAGGGCGGGAACGAGCAGTACTTC.

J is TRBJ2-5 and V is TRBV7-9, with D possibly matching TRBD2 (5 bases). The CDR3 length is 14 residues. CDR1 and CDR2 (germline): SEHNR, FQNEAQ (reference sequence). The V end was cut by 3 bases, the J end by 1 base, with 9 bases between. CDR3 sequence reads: CASSLGVPQETQYF. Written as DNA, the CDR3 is TGTGCCAGCAGCTTGGGAGTCCCCCAAGAGACCCAGTACTTC. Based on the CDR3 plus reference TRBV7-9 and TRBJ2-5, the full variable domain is DTGVSQNPRHKITKRGQNVTFRCDPISEHNRLYWYRQTLGQGPEFLTYFQNEAQLEKSRLLSDRFSAERPKGSFSTLEIQRTEQGDSAMYLCASSLGVPQETQYFGPGTRLLVL.

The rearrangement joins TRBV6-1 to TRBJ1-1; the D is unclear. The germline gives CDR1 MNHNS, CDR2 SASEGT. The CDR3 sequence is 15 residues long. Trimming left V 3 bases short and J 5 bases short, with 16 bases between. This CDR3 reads CASSDATEGRTEAFF. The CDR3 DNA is TGTGCCAGCAGTGATGCGACGGAGGGTCGGACTGAAGCTTTCTTT.

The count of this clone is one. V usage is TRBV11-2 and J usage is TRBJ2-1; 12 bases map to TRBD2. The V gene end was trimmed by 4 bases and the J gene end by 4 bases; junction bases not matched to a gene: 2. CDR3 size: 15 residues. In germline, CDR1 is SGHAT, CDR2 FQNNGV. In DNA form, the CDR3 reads TGTGCCAGCAGCTACGGGACTAGCGGGTACAATGAGCAGTTCTTC. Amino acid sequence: CASSYGTSGYNEQFF.

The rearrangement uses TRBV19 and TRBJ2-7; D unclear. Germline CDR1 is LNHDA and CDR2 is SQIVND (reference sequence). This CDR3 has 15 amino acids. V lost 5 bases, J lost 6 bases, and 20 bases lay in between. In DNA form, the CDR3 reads TGTGCCAGTAGTGCCTCGATCTACTCGCCCCTCGAGCAGTACTTC. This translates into CASSASIYSPLEQYF.

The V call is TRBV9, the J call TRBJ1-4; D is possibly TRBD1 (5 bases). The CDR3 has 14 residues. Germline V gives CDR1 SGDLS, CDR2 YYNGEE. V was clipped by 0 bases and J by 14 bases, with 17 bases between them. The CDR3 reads CASSVGGGADRLFF. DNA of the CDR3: TGTGCCAGCAGCGTAGGGGGCGGGGCGGACCGTCTGTTTTTT.

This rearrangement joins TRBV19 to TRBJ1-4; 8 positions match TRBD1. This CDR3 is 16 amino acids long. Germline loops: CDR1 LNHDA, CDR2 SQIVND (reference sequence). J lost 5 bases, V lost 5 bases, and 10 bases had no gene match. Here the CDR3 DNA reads TGTGCCAGTAGTGAATACGGACAGGGAGGGAATGAAAAACTGTTTTTT. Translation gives CASSEYGQGGNEKLFF. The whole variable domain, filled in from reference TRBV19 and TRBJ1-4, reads DGGITQSPKYLFRKEGQNVTLSCEQNLNHDAMYWYRQDPGQGLRLIYYSQIVNDFQKGDIAEGYSVSREKKESFPLTVTSAQKNPTAFYLCASSEYGQGGNEKLFFGSGTQLSVL.

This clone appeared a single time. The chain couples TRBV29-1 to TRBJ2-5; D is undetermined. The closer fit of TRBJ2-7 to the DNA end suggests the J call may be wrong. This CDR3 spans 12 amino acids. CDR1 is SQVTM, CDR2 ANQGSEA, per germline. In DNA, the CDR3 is TGCAGCGTCGAATCCCAACCCTACGAGCAGTACTTC. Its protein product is CSVESQPYEQYF.

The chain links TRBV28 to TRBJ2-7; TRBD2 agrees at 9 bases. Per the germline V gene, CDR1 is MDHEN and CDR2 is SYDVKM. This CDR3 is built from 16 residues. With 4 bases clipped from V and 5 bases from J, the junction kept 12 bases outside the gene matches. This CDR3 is CASSSFGREGKNEQYF. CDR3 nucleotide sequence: TGTGCCAGCAGTTCCTTCGGGCGGGAGGGCAAGAACGAGCAGTACTTC. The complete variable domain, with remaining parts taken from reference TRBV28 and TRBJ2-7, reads DVKVTQSSRYLVKRTGEKVFLECVQDMDHENMFWYRQDPGLGLRLIYFSYDVKMKEKGDIPEGYSVSREKKERFSLILESASTNQTSMYLCASSSFGREGKNEQYFGPGTRLTVT.

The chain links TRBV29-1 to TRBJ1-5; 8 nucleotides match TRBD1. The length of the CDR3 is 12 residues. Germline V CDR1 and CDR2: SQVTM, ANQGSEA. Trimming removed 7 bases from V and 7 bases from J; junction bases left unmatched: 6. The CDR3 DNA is TGCAGCGCCACCAGGGGGCCGCAGCCCCAGCATTTT. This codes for CSATRGPQPQHF.

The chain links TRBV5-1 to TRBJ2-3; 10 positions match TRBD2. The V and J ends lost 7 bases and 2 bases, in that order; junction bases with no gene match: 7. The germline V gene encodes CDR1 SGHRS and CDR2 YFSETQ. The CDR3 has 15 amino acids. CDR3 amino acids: CASHRTSGNTDTQYF. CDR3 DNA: TGCGCCAGCCATAGGACTAGCGGAAACACAGATACGCAGTATTTT.

CDR3 loop: CASSLTSGTGELFF. CDR3 bases: TGTGCCAGCAGCTTGACTAGCGGGACCGGGGAGCTGTTTTTT. The V call is TRBV11-3, the J call TRBJ2-2; 10 nucleotides align to TRBD2. The CDR3 consists of 14 residues. The ends lost 3 bases at V and 5 bases at J; junction bases unmatched: 0. Germline values: CDR1 SGHNT, CDR2 YENEEA.

CDR3 sequence: CASSFPWAGAGEKLFF. For the CDR3, the DNA is TGTGCCAGCAGTTTCCCCTGGGCGGGGGCCGGTGAAAAACTGTTTTTT. The chain has TRBV6-5 and TRBJ1-4, with D possibly being TRBD1 (6 bases). Looked up from germline, CDR1 is MNHEY and CDR2 is SVGAGI. Trimming shortened V by 4 bases and J by 7 bases, and 19 bases separated the two germline ends. The CDR3 is 16 residues long.

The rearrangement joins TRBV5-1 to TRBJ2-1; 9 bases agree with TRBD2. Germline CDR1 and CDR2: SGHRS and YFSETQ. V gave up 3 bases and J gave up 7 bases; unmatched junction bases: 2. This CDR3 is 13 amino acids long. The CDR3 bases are TGCGCCAGCAGCTCCCTAGCGGGAAATGAGCAGTTCTTC. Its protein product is CASSSLAGNEQFF.

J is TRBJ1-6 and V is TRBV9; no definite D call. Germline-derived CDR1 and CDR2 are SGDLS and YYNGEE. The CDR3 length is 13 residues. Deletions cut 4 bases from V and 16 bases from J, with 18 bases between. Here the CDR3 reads CASSSPLQLLLHF. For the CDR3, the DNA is TGTGCCAGCAGCTCACCCCTACAGCTTTTACTCCACTTT.

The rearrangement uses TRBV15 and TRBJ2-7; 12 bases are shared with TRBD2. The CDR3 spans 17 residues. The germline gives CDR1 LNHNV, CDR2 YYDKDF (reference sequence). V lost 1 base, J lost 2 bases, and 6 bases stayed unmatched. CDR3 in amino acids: CATSRVGLAGPTYEQYV. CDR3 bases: TGTGCCACCAGCAGAGTCGGACTAGCGGGACCCACCTACGAGCAGTACGTC.

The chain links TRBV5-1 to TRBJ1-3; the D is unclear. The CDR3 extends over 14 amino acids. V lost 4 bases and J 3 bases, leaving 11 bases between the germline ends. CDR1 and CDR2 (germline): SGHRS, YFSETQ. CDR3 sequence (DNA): TGCGCCAGCAGCCTGTCGGGGTATGGAAACACCATATATTTT. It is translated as CASSLSGYGNTIYF.